Presented here are 21 T cell receptor beta chains from one specimen sequenced in a study of technical replicates of blood from a handful of donors. Generated by immunoSEQ multiplex PCR, the TCRdb table keeps only in-frame clones and is missing some. The sample shows about 63,000 clones, 70% to 90% of them seen only once. The source material was PBMCs. These receptors were obtained from a human donor in good health. Some clones in this sample may be carry-over from other donors' samples.

The DNA of the CDR3 is TGTGCCAGCAGCCTAGTCACCGGGGAAAGCACAGATACGCAGTATTTT. It encodes CASSLVTGESTDTQYF. The chain employs TRBV4-2 and TRBJ2-3; the D gene is possibly TRBD2 (5 bases). The V and J ends lost 4 bases and 0 bases respectively, with 14 bases between them. The germline V gene encodes CDR1 LGHNA and CDR2 YNFKEQ. The CDR3 runs to 16 residues.

The V gene is TRBV5-1, the J gene TRBJ2-7, with 10 bases lining up with TRBD1. V shed 2 bases, J shed 1 base, and the junction held 3 bases outside the gene matches. The CDR3 sequence is 15 residues long. The germline gives CDR1 SGHRS, CDR2 YFSETQ. Here the CDR3 reads CASSFRDRGSYEQYF. The CDR3 DNA sequence: TGCGCCAGCAGCTTCAGGGACAGGGGATCCTACGAGCAGTACTTC.

The CDR3 spells CASSLAFAGSQNEQFF. CDR3 DNA sequence: TGTGCCAGCAGCTTAGCGTTTGCGGGGAGCCAAAATGAGCAGTTCTTC. The chain employs TRBV7-2 and TRBJ2-1, with D possibly matching TRBD2 (6 bases). Germline assignment: CDR1 SGHTA and CDR2 FQGNSA. The CDR3 is 16 amino acids. The ends were cut back, 0 bases at V and 7 bases at J, with 16 bases in the middle.

The J gene is TRBJ2-1, the V gene TRBV5-1; 8 positions match TRBD2. CDR1 is SGHRS and CDR2 is YFSETQ in the germline V gene. This CDR3 has 15 residues. Trimming removed 4 bases from V and 6 bases from J; junction bases left unmatched: 9. CDR3 in amino acids: CASSPGTSGSNEQFF. In DNA form, the CDR3 reads TGCGCCAGCAGCCCCGGAACTAGCGGTTCCAATGAGCAGTTCTTC.

The rearrangement uses TRBV4-2 and TRBJ1-1; weak D call: TRBD1 (5 bases). The germline V gene has CDR1 LGHNA and CDR2 YNFKEQ. V shed 0 bases and J shed 2 bases, with 13 bases lying between them. The CDR3 covers 16 residues. CDR3 protein: CASSQDLSGGNTEAFF. The CDR3 DNA follows: TGTGCCAGCAGCCAAGATTTGTCCGGGGGAAACACTGAAGCTTTCTTT.

This sequence joins TRBV30 and TRBJ1-5, with 11 bases identical to TRBD1. Trimming removed 5 bases from V and 0 bases from J; junction bases left unmatched: 6. This CDR3 comprises 16 residues. CDR1 and CDR2 from the germline V gene are GTSNPN and SVGIG (reference sequence). CDR3 sequence reads: CAWGTGGPYSNQPQHF. As DNA, the CDR3 is TGTGCCTGGGGGACAGGGGGGCCGTATAGCAATCAGCCCCAGCATTTT.

The CDR3 nucleotides read TGTGCCAGCAGTTACTCCCGGGAGCCGAACACTGAAGCTTTCTTT. Amino acid sequence: CASSYSREPNTEAFF. The chain joins TRBV6-6 to TRBJ1-1; D is undetermined. The ends were cut back, 0 bases at V and 1 base at J, with 9 bases in the middle. In germline, CDR1 is MNHNY, CDR2 SVGAGI (reference sequence). This CDR3 contains 15 residues.

The chain employs TRBV5-5 and TRBJ2-1, with 9 bases aligning to TRBD1. Germline V gene lookup returns CDR1 SGHKS and CDR2 YYEKEE (reference sequence). The CDR3 length is 15 residues. With 5 bases clipped from V and 8 bases from J, the junction kept 11 bases outside the gene matches. CDR3 region: CASRPGTGRFHEQFF. CDR3 nucleotide sequence: TGTGCCAGCAGACCCGGGACAGGGAGGTTCCATGAGCAGTTCTTC.

This sequence joins TRBV30 and TRBJ1-1; 8 bases are a match to TRBD1. Trimming cost V 2 bases and J 4 bases; bases outside gene matches: 9. Germline assignment: CDR1 GTSNPN and CDR2 SVGIG (reference sequence). The CDR3 has 15 residues. The CDR3 loop reads CAWSPWTGLGTEAFF. For the CDR3, the DNA is TGTGCCTGGAGTCCCTGGACAGGGCTCGGCACTGAAGCTTTCTTT.

The chain has TRBV5-1 and TRBJ2-5; 7 bases are shared with TRBD2. Germline V gene data show CDR1 as SGHRS and CDR2 as YFSETQ. The length of the CDR3 is 15 residues. V gave up 4 bases and J gave up 2 bases; unmatched junction bases: 8. The CDR3 region is CASSLGLVAQETQYF. In DNA, the CDR3 is TGCGCCAGCAGCCTCGGACTAGTCGCACAAGAGACCCAGTACTTC.

The V and J genes are TRBV7-9 and TRBJ1-6; TRBD1 matches 11 bases. The germline gives CDR1 SEHNR, CDR2 FQNEAQ (reference sequence). V gave up 3 bases and J gave up 9 bases; unmatched junction bases: 10. CDR3 length equals 17 residues. In DNA form, the CDR3 reads TGTGCCAGCAGCTTTTTTGCCGGGACAGGGGGATCTTCACCCCTCCACTTT. Translating gives CASSFFAGTGGSSPLHF. The complete variable domain, with remaining parts taken from reference TRBV7-9 and TRBJ1-6, reads DTGVSQNPRHKITKRGQNVTFRCDPISEHNRLYWYRQTLGQGPEFLTYFQNEAQLEKSRLLSDRFSAERPKGSFSTLEIQRTEQGDSAMYLCASSFFAGTGGSSPLHFGNGTRLTVT.

V gene TRBV29-1 combines with J gene TRBJ2-7; TRBD1 aligns across 10 bases. V was clipped by 1 base and J by 3 bases; unmatched bases: 6. The germline gives CDR1 SQVTM, CDR2 ANQGSEA. The CDR3 runs to 15 residues. In DNA form, the CDR3 reads TGCAGCGTTGAAGGAACAGGACAGGGGGTCTACGAGCAGTACTTC. This translates into CSVEGTGQGVYEQYF.

The gene calls are TRBV11-3 and TRBJ1-1; TRBD1 might be the D (6 bases). V shed 5 bases and J shed 7 bases, with 17 bases lying between them. Germline CDR1 reads SGHNT; CDR2 reads YENEEA. This CDR3 contains 14 residues. DNA of the CDR3: TGTGCCAGCAGCCAGGGGCCTACCGCCTATGAAGCTTTCTTT. This encodes CASSQGPTAYEAFF.

The CDR3 protein is CASRAGARADTQYF. DNA of the CDR3: TGCGCCAGCAGGGCGGGGGCGAGAGCAGATACGCAGTATTTT. The rearrangement links TRBV5-1 to TRBJ2-3; D may be TRBD2 (7 bases). There are 14 residues in the CDR3. V lost 5 bases, J lost 4 bases, and 14 bases lay in between. CDR1 is SGHRS and CDR2 is YFSETQ in the germline V gene.

The CDR3 here is CASRVSGGYEQYF. The DNA for the CDR3 is TGCGCCAGCAGGGTTAGCGGAGGGTACGAGCAGTACTTC. V is TRBV5-1 and J is TRBJ2-7; maybe TRBD2 (6 bases). Trimming shortened V by 5 bases and J by 4 bases, and 13 bases separated the two germline ends. Germline assignment: CDR1 SGHRS and CDR2 YFSETQ. The CDR3 sequence is 13 residues long. The whole variable domain, remainder taken from reference TRBV5-1 and TRBJ2-7, is KAGVTQTPRYLIKTRGQQVTLSCSPISGHRSVSWYQQTPGQGLQFLFEYFSETQRNKGNFPGRFSGRQFSNSRSEMNVSTLELGDSALYLCASRVSGGYEQYFGPGTRLTVT.

J is TRBJ1-3 and V is TRBV11-2; no firm D call. The ends were cut back, 7 bases at V and 1 base at J, with 20 bases in the middle. The CDR3 extends over 17 amino acids. The germline V gene encodes CDR1 SGHAT and CDR2 FQNNGV. CDR3 residues: CASNPLGARGSGNTIYF. The CDR3 nucleotides are TGTGCCAGCAACCCTCTTGGAGCAAGAGGTTCTGGAAACACCATATATTTT.

This clone was observed once. This chain uses TRBV19 with TRBJ2-5; TRBD1 aligns across 12 bases. V lost 6 bases and J lost 6; bases outside the gene matches: 5. CDR3 length: 14 amino acids. The germline V gene encodes CDR1 LNHDA and CDR2 SQIVND (reference sequence). The CDR3 DNA reads TGTGCCAGTAGGGAGGGACAGGGGGCGCAGACCCAGTACTTC. Translation gives CASREGQGAQTQYF.

The chain employs TRBV5-4 and TRBJ2-3; TRBD2 agrees at 13 bases. J was trimmed by 3 bases and V by 2 bases; bases with no gene match: 6. The CDR3 totals 17 residues. The germline V gene encodes CDR1 SGHNT and CDR2 YYREEE (reference sequence). The DNA of the CDR3 is TGTGCCAGCAGCTTCAGACTAGCGGGAGGTACTACAGATACGCAGTATTTT. It encodes CASSFRLAGGTTDTQYF.

The chain is built from TRBV7-9 and TRBJ2-7, with D perhaps TRBD1 (5 bases). V was clipped by 7 bases and J by 1 base, with 5 bases between them. The CDR3 runs to 11 residues. Germline loops: CDR1 SEHNR, CDR2 FQNEAQ (reference sequence). The CDR3 bases are TGTGCCAGCACAGGGTCCTACGAGCAGTACTTC. Amino acids: CASTGSYEQYF.

The chain is built from TRBV7-8 and TRBJ2-7; TRBD1 is a possible D gene (6 bases). CDR1 is SGHVS and CDR2 is FQNEAQ in the germline V gene. Trimming took 1 base from V and 3 from J, leaving 25 bases between them. This CDR3 region has 19 residues. Here the CDR3 DNA reads TGTGCCAGCAGCTTAGAGACGAGTCTTACAGGGTCCACCCGCTACGAGCAGTACTTC. Its protein is CASSLETSLTGSTRYEQYF.

The chain links TRBV5-6 to TRBJ1-4; 7 bases map to TRBD1. Germline values: CDR1 SGHDT, CDR2 YYEEEE. The CDR3 sequence is 14 residues long. V lost 3 bases, J lost 8 bases, and 7 bases stayed unmatched. The CDR3 loop is CASSSTGNEEKLFF. The CDR3 nucleotides are TGTGCCAGCAGCTCGACAGGGAATGAGGAAAAACTGTTTTTT.